Following are 18 T cell receptor beta chains from one sample sequenced in a study of cytomegalovirus exposure and HLA in healthy donors. It was with 60 Vbeta and 13 Jbeta primers that the PCR ran. Clones were sequenced by immunoSEQ multiplex PCR, and TCRdb holds only the in-frame ones, with some missing. The sample includes about 130,000 clones, roughly 79% seen only once; the top ten take around 1%. Material for sequencing was PBMCs. Receptors were obtained from a male donor in good health and CMV-seronegative.

CDR3 sequence: CASSSRGEGNEQFF. The CDR3 nucleotides are TGTGCCAGCAGCTCACGGGGGGAAGGCAATGAGCAGTTCTTC. The chain recombines TRBV13 with TRBJ2-1; 7 bases align to TRBD2. The ends lost 4 bases at V and 6 bases at J; junction bases unmatched: 6. Germline V gives CDR1 PRHDT, CDR2 FYEKMQ (reference sequence). CDR3 length equals 14 residues.

The chain links TRBV7-9 to TRBJ1-4, with D hard to call. CDR1 SEHNR and CDR2 FQNEAQ come from the germline V gene (reference sequence). CDR3 length equals 12 residues. Trimming removed 1 base from V and 8 bases from J, with 5 bases in between. CDR3 bases: TGTGCCAGCAGCTTAGACAGAGAAAAACTGTTTTTT. It translates to CASSLDREKLFF.

As concerns this clone: Its ends do not fully match the called genes, so a read error is possible. The chain carries TRBV5-1 and TRBJ2-1; 13 bases are a match to TRBD2. The CDR3 covers 16 residues. Germline V lookup: CDR1 SGHRS, CDR2 YFSETQ. CDR3 sequence reads: CASRFPGTSGNNEQFF. CDR3 DNA: TGCGCCAGCCGCTTTCCCGGGACTAGCGGGAACAATGAGCAGTTCTTC.

Note on this clone: At one end the junction does not follow the germline gene, possibly because of a read error. The chain is built from TRBV7-6 and TRBJ2-1; TRBD2 agrees at 12 bases. Per germline, CDR1 SGHVS and CDR2 FNYEAQ. The CDR3 contains 15 residues. CDR3 sequence (DNA): TGTGCCAGCAGCCTAGCGGGGGGGCACTACAATGAGCAGTTCTTC. Protein: CASSLAGGHYNEQFF.

This clone turned up a few times. The CDR3 DNA is TGTGCCAGCAGCTGGGCCTCCATGGGGCGAAAACTGTTTTTT. This encodes CASSWASMGRKLFF. The chain combines TRBV5-6 with TRBJ1-4, with D possibly TRBD1 on 5 matching bases. This CDR3 has 14 amino acids. Trimming shortened V by 3 bases and J by 10 bases, and 16 bases separated the two germline ends. Germline CDR1 is SGHDT and CDR2 is YYEEEE.

A few counts support this clone. The chain combines TRBV2 with TRBJ1-1; a weak D match, TRBD1 (6 bases). The CDR3 is 15 amino acids. Germline assignment: CDR1 SNHLY and CDR2 FYNNEI. The V gene lost 4 bases and the J gene lost 1 base, with 13 bases spanning the gap. The CDR3 DNA is TGTGCCAGCAGTGGACGGACAGCCCAGAACACTGAAGCTTTCTTT. Translated: CASSGRTAQNTEAFF.

The rearrangement joins TRBV9 to TRBJ2-1; D gene uncertain. CDR1 is SGDLS and CDR2 is YYNGEE in the germline V gene. The CDR3 is made up of 14 amino acids. V was cut by 0 bases and J by 8 bases, with 12 bases left in between. In DNA form, the CDR3 reads TGTGCCAGCAGCGTAGGATCTCGGTGGTATGAGCAGTTCTTC. This sequence encodes CASSVGSRWYEQFF.

V is TRBV7-9 and J is TRBJ1-2; no clear D gene. V lost 5 bases, J lost 4 bases, and 11 bases lay in between. This CDR3 is built from 13 residues. The germline gives CDR1 SEHNR, CDR2 FQNEAQ (reference sequence). The CDR3 spells CASSPATGYGYTF. The CDR3 region has the DNA TGTGCCAGCAGCCCCGCGACTGGCTATGGCTACACCTTC.

The chain is built from TRBV6-1 and TRBJ1-5; no reliable D call. The V gene's germline CDR1 is MNHNS and CDR2 SASEGT. CDR3 length equals 13 residues. V lost 2 bases, J lost 6 bases, and 8 bases lay in between. The CDR3 DNA reads as TGTGCCAGCAGTGAATCAGGCAGTCAGCCCCAGCATTTT. Translating it yields CASSESGSQPQHF.

This chain connects TRBV6-5 to TRBJ2-2; 7 bases are a match to TRBD1. Germline lookup yields CDR1 MNHEY and CDR2 SVGAGI. This CDR3 contains 14 residues. With V trimmed by 4 bases and J by 7 bases, 6 bases remained unmatched. The CDR3 DNA is TGTGCCAGCAGTTTACAGGGGTTTCACGGGGAGCTGTTTTTT. The encoded protein is CASSLQGFHGELFF.

The chain is built from TRBV7-2 and TRBJ1-3; no reliable D call. V lost 1 base and J lost 2, with 12 bases in between. The CDR3 runs to 16 residues. Per germline, CDR1 SGHTA and CDR2 FQGNSA. The CDR3 DNA follows: TGTGCCAGCAGCTTAGTCGATGGAGGAGCTGGAAACACCATATATTTT. This encodes CASSLVDGGAGNTIYF.

This clone was counted once. The V call is TRBV5-6, the J call TRBJ2-6, with D possibly TRBD1 on 6 matching bases. V lost 1 base and J 1 base, leaving 18 bases between the germline ends. The germline gives CDR1 SGHDT, CDR2 YYEEEE. This CDR3 comprises 19 residues. In nucleotides, the CDR3 is TGTGCCAGCAGCTTGTCCCCGGGACAAGGAGCTTCTGGGGCCAACGTCCTGACTTTC. Its protein is CASSLSPGQGASGANVLTF.

This chain joins TRBV5-6 and TRBJ1-2, with TRBD1 as a possible D gene (5 bases). The CDR3 loop spans 15 amino acids. V shed 3 bases and J shed 4 bases, with 16 bases lying between them. Germline assignment: CDR1 SGHDT and CDR2 YYEEEE. This chain's CDR3 is CASSYNPQGSYGYTF. In DNA form, the CDR3 reads TGTGCCAGCAGCTATAATCCGCAGGGTAGCTATGGCTACACCTTC.

This chain uses TRBV15 with TRBJ1-4, with no clear D. The V gene lost 0 bases and the J gene lost 0 bases, with 8 bases spanning the gap. This CDR3 is 16 amino acids long. Germline V gives CDR1 LNHNV, CDR2 YYDKDF (reference sequence). The DNA of the CDR3 is TGTGCCACCAGCAGAGATTTGGCAGCAACTAATGAAAAACTGTTTTTT. Its protein product is CATSRDLAATNEKLFF.

A note on this clone: Within the sample, other DNA sequences also encode this same CDR3. The CDR3 spells CASSYGAGPNSPLHF. The CDR3 region has the DNA TGTGCCAGCAGTTACGGGGCAGGGCCGAATTCACCCCTCCACTTT. V usage is TRBV6-5 and J usage is TRBJ1-6; D may be TRBD1 (5 bases). The germline V gene has CDR1 MNHEY and CDR2 SVGAGI. Trimming pared 2 bases from V and 7 bases from J, leaving 12 bases between. The CDR3 loop spans 15 amino acids.

This clone was counted a few times. The chain is built from TRBV6-1 and TRBJ2-2, with D uncertain. The germline V gene encodes CDR1 MNHNS and CDR2 SASEGT. The CDR3 covers 13 residues. Between the trimmed V and J ends, which lost 3 bases and 4 bases, there was a span of 6 bases. CDR3 DNA sequence: TGTGCCAGCAGTGAGGCAAGCACCGGGGAGCTGTTTTTT. Its translation is CASSEASTGELFF.

This chain links TRBV15 with TRBJ2-1, with TRBD2 matching 7 bases. This CDR3 spans 15 amino acids. CDR1 and CDR2 (germline): LNHNV, YYDKDF (reference sequence). The V gene end was trimmed by 3 bases and the J gene end by 6 bases; junction bases not matched to a gene: 8. CDR3 sequence (DNA): TGTGCCACCAGCAGGACCGGAGCGGGATCCAATGAGCAGTTCTTC. Its protein product is CATSRTGAGSNEQFF.

This rearrangement joins TRBV29-1 to TRBJ2-3; D may be TRBD2 (7 bases). V lost 2 bases and J 7 bases, leaving 16 bases between the germline ends. Germline-derived CDR1 and CDR2 are SQVTM and ANQGSEA. The CDR3 consists of 14 residues. The CDR3 nucleotides read TGCAGCGTTGAACGGGGGGCCTCCATCCATACGCAGTATTTT. Residues: CSVERGASIHTQYF.